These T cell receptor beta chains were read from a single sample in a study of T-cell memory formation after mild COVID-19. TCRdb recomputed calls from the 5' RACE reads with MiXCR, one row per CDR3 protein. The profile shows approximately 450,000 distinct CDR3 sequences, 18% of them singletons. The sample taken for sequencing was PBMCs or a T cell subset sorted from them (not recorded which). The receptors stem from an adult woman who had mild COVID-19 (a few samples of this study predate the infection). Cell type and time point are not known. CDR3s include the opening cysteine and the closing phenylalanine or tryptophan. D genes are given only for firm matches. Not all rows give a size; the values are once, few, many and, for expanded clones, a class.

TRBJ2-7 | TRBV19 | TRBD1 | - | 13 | TGTGCCAGTAGTAGTAACAGGGGACGTCAGCAGTACTTC | CASSSNRGRQQYF
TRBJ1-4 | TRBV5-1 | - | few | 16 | TGCGCCAGCAGCTTGCCTTCGGGGACGACTAATGAAAAACTGTTTTTT | CASSLPSGTTNEKLFF
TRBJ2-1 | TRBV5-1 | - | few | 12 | TGCGCCAGCAGCCAGCCTGGCAATGAGCAGTTCTTC | CASSQPGNEQFF
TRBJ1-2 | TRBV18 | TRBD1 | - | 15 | TGTGCCAGCTCACCACCCGGGACAGGGGTCGATGGCTACACCTTC | CASSPPGTGVDGYTF
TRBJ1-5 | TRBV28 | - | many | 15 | TGTGCCAGCCAGTTTGGGTTGGCAGGTCAGAGGCCCCAGCATTTT | CASQFGLAGQRPQHF
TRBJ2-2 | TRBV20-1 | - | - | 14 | TGCAGTGCTAGTGGTGGACGCGGCACCGGGGAGCTGTTTTTT | CSASGGRGTGELFF
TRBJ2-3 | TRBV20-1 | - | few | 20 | TGCAGTGCTAGAGAGACTCGGGACGGAATAACTGTGTGGGGCACAGATACGCAGTATTTT | CSARETRDGITVWGTDTQYF
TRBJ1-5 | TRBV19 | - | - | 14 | TGTGCCAGTAGTATTTGGGGGGCGCGACAGCCCCAGCATTTT | CASSIWGARQPQHF
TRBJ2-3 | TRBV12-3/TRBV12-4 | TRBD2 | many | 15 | TGTGCCAGTGGGGATAGCGGGAGTTTAACAGATACGCAGTATTTT | CASGDSGSLTDTQYF
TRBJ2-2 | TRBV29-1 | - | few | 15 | TGCAGCGTTCTTGAGGCGAGGGGGTACACCGGGGAGCTGTTTTTT | CSVLEARGYTGELFF
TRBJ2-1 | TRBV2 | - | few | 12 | TGTGCCAGCAGTGAGACGTGGGTTAAGCAGTTCTTC | CASSETWVKQFF
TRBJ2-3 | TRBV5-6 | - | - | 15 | TGTGCCAGCAGCTCTTTAGTTACTAGCACAGATACGCAGTATTTT | CASSSLVTSTDTQYF
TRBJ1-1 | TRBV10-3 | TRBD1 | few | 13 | TGTGCCATACAGGGACAGCCGAACACTGAAGCTTTCTTT | CAIQGQPNTEAFF
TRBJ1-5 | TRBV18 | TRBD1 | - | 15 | TGTGCCAGCTCACCTAAGGGGGCGATCGATCAGCCCCAGCATTTT | CASSPKGAIDQPQHF
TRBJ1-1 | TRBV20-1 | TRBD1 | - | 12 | TGCAGTGCTAGCAGGGGGGACACTGAAGCTTTCTTT | CSASRGDTEAFF
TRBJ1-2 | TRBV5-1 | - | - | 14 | TGCGCCAGCAGTTCCCCGACCGACAACTATGGCTACACCTTC | CASSSPTDNYGYTF
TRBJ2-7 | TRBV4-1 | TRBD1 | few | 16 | TGCGCCAGCAGCCAACAACCCGGGACAGGGGTTTACGAGCAGTACTTC | CASSQQPGTGVYEQYF
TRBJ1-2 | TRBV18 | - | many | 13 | TGTGCCAGCTCACATGACAGAAACTATGGCTACACCTTC | CASSHDRNYGYTF
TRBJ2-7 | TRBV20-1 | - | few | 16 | TGCAGTGCTAGAGACTCCCGTCTCGACAGGCCCTACGAGCAGTACTTC | CSARDSRLDRPYEQYF
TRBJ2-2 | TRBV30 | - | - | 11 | TGTGCTCGGCAGGTCTACGGGGAGCTGTTTTTT | CARQVYGELFF
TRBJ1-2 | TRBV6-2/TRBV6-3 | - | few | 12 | TGTGCCAGCAAAGGAGGGATCACGGGCTACACCTTC | CASKGGITGYTF
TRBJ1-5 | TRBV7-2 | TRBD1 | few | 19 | TGTGCCAGCAGCCTGACCGGGACAGGGTCCTTGGGCGGCAATCAGCCCCAGCATTTT | CASSLTGTGSLGGNQPQHF
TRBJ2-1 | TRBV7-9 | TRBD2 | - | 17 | TGTGCCAGCAGCTCCAGCGGGAGGGCCGTACAATGGGATGAGCAGTTCTTC | CASSSSGRAVQWDEQFF
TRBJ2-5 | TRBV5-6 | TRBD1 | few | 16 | TGTGCCAGCAGCTTATCCGGGACAGGGGGATGGGAGACCCAGTACTTC | CASSLSGTGGWETQYF
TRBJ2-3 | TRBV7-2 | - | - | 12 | TGTGCCAGCAGCGGATACACAGATACGCAGTATTTT | CASSGYTDTQYF
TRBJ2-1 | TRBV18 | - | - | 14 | TGTGCCAGCTCACCACCGCTCTCCGGGAATGAGCAGTTCTTC | CASSPPLSGNEQFF
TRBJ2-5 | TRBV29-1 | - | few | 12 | TGCAGCGTTCGAGATGCCCAAGAGACCCAGTACTTC | CSVRDAQETQYF
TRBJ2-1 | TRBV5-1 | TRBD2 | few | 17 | TGCGCCAGCAGCTCCGGCGTCGGCGGGAGGACCATGCATGAGCAGTTCTTC | CASSSGVGGRTMHEQFF
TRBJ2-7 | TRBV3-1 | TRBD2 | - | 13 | TGTGCCAGCAGCACGGGAGGGCGGAACGAGCAGTACTTC | CASSTGGRNEQYF
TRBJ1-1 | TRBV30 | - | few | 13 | TGTGCCTGGGCTGTCGGGGGGAACACTGAAGCTTTCTTT | CAWAVGGNTEAFF
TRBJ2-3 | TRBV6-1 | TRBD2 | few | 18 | TGTGCCAGCAGTGAAGCACCGACGCTAGCGGGGGGCACAGATACGCAGTATTTT | CASSEAPTLAGGTDTQYF
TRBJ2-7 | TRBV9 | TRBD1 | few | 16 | TGTGCCAGCAGCCCCAGCCCGGGACAGGCTGCATACGAGCAGTACTTC | CASSPSPGQAAYEQYF
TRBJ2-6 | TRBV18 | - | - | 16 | TGTGCCAGCTCACGCAACTCTAATGCTGGGGCCAACGTCCTGACTTTC | CASSRNSNAGANVLTF
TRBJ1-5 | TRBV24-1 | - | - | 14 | TGTGCCACCAGTGACACGAGCCCTAATCAGCCCCAGCATTTT | CATSDTSPNQPQHF
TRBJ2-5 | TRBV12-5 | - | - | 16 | TGTGCTAGTGGTTTGGGCTATTTTGTGGGAGGAGAGACCCAGTACTTC | CASGLGYFVGGETQYF
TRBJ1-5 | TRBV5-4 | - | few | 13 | TGTGCCAGCAGCTTGGACCATGGTCAGCCCCAGCATTTT | CASSLDHGQPQHF
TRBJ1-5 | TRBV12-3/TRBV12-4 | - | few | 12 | TGTGCCAGCACTAGCGGGGGTCAGCCCCAGCATTTT | CASTSGGQPQHF
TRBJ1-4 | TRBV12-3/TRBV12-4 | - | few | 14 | TGTGCCAGCACCTTATATGCAACTAATGAAAAACTGTTTTTT | CASTLYATNEKLFF
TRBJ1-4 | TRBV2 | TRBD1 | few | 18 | TGTGCCAGCAGGCTTCTTGGGACAGGGGCTGCCGAGGGTGAAAAACTGTTTTTT | CASRLLGTGAAEGEKLFF
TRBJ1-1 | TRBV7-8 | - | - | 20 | TGTGCCAGCAGCTCCCCCGAAGATAGGGTGAGTCGGAGGACCAACACTGAAGCTTTCTTT | CASSSPEDRVSRRTNTEAFF
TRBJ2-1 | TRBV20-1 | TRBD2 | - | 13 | TGCAGTGCTCTCCGGACTAGCACCAATGAGCAGTTCTTC | CSALRTSTNEQFF
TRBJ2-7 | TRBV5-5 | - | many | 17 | TGTGCCAGCAGCTTGGCCGAGGTAGACCTTTCTTCCTACGAGCAGTACTTC | CASSLAEVDLSSYEQYF
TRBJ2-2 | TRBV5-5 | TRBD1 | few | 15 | TGTGCCAGCATCGTTGGACAGGGGAGGACCGGGGAGCTGTTTTTT | CASIVGQGRTGELFF
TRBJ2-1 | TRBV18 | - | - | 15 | TGTGCCAGCTCACCAAGAGGAGCGTATTACAATGAGCAGTTCTTC | CASSPRGAYYNEQFF
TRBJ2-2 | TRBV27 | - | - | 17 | TGTGCCAGCAGCACCTACCCCTGGGACCCCGACTCCGGGGAGCTGTTTTTT | CASSTYPWDPDSGELFF
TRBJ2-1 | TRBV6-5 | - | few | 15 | TGTGCCAGCAGTTACTCCACAGCCTCCTACAATGAGCAGTTCTTC | CASSYSTASYNEQFF
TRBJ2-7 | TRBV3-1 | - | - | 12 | TGTGCCAGCAGCCAGCAATACTCCGAGCAGTACTTC | CASSQQYSEQYF
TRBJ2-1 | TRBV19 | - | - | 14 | TGTGCCAGTAGACAGGGACTGCCATACAATGAGCAGTTCTTC | CASRQGLPYNEQFF
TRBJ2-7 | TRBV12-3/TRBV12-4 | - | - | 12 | TGTGCCAGCAGTTTAGGGGCGGGTGTGCAGTACTTC | CASSLGAGVQYF
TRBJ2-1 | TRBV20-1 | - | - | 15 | TGCAGTGCTAGAAGGCTAGCGATACCCTACAATGAGCAGTTCTTC | CSARRLAIPYNEQFF
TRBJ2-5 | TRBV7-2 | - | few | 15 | TGTGCCAGCAGCTTAGGTGGGAGGAGACAAGAGACCCAGTACTTC | CASSLGGRRQETQYF
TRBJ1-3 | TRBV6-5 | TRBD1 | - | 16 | TGTGCCAGCAGTTATACAGGGGCCAACTCTGGAAACACCATATATTTT | CASSYTGANSGNTIYF
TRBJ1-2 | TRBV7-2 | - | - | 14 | TGTGCCAGCAGCACAGACGGAGCTAACTATGGCTACACCTTC | CASSTDGANYGYTF
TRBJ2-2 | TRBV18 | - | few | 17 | TGTGCCAGCTCACCATCGCGAACTAGGGACGTAACCGGGGAGCTGTTTTTT | CASSPSRTRDVTGELFF
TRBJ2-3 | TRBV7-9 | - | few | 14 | TGTGCCAGCAGCTTCAAGGGAAGCACAGATACGCAGTATTTT | CASSFKGSTDTQYF
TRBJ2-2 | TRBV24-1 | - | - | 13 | TGTGCCACCAGTGCCCCACCCGGGGGGGAGCTGTTTTTT | CATSAPPGGELFF
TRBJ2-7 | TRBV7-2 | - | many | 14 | TGTGCCAGCAGCCCACGACAGGAGCGCTACGAGCAGTACTTC | CASSPRQERYEQYF